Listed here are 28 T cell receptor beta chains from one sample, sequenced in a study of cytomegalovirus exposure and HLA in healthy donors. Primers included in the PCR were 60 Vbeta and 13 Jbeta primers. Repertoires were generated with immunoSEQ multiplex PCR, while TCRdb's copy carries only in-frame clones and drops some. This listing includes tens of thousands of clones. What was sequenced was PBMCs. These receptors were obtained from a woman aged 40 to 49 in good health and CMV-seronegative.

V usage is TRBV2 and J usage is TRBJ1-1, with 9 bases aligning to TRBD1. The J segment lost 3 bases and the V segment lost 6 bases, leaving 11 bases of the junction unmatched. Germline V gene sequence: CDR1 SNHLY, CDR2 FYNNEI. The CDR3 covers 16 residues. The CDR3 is CASRPERDRVDTEAFF. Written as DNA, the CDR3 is TGTGCCAGCAGACCCGAGCGGGACAGGGTTGACACTGAAGCTTTCTTT.

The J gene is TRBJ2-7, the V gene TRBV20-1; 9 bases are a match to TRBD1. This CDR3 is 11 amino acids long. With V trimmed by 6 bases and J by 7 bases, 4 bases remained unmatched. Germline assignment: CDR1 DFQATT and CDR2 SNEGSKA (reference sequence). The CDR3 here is CSASGTGEQYF. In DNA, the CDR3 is TGCAGTGCCTCCGGGACAGGGGAGCAGTACTTC.

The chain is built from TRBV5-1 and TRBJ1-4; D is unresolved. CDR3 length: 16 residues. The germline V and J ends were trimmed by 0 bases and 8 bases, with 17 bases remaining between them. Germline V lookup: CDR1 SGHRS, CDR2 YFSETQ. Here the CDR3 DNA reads TGCGCCAGCAGCTTGGGACTTGGGTCCGGGAGCGAAAAACTGTTTTTT. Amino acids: CASSLGLGSGSEKLFF.

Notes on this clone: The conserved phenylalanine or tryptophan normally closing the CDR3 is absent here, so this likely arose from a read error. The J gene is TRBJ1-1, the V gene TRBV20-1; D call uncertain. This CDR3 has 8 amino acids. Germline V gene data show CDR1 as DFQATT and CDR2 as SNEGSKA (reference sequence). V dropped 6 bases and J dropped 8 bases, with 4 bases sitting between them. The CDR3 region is CSASEAFV. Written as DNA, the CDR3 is TGCAGTGCCTCCGAAGCTTTCGTT.

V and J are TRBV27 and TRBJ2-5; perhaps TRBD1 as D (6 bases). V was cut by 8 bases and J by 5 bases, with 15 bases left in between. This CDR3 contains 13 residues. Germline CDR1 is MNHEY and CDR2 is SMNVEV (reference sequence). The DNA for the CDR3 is TGTGCCAGCGGAATTTTTACAGGGGAGACCCAGTACTTC. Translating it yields CASGIFTGETQYF.

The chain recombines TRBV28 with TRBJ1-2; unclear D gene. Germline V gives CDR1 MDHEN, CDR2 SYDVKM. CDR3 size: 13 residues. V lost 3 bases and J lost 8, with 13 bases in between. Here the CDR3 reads CASSLYSSGGYTF. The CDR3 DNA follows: TGTGCCAGCAGTTTGTACAGCTCGGGAGGCTACACCTTC.

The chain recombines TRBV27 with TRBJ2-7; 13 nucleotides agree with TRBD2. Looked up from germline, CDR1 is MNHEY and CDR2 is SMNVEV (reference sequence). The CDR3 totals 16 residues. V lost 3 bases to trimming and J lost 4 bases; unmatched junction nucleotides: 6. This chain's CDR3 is CASSFQLAGGLYEQYF. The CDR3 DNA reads TGTGCCAGCAGTTTCCAACTAGCGGGAGGGCTTTACGAGCAGTACTTC.

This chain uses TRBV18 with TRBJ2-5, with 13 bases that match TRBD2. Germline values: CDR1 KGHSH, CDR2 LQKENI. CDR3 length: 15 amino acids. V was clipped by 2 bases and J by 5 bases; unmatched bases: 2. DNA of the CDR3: TGTGCCAGCTCACCAAGGACTAGCGGGAGTGAGACCCAGTACTTC. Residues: CASSPRTSGSETQYF.

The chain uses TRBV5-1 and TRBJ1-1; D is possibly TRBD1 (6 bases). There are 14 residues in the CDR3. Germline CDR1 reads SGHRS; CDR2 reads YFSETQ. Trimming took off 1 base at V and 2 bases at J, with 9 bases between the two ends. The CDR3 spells CASSLTGRNTEAFF. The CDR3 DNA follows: TGCGCCAGCAGCTTGACAGGGCGTAACACTGAAGCTTTCTTT.

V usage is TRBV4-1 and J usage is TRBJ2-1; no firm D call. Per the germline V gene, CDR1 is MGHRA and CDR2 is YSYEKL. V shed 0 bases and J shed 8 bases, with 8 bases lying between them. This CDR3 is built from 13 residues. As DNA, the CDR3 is TGCGCCAGCAGCCAAGAGGGCGCCGATGAGCAGTTCTTC. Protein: CASSQEGADEQFF.

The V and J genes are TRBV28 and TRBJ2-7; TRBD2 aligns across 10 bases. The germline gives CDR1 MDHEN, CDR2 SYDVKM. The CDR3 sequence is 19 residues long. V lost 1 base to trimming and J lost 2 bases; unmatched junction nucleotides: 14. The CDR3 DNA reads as TGTGCCAGCAGTTTATTGGGGTTTAGCAGCGGGAGGGCCGCCTACGAGCAGTACTTC. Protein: CASSLLGFSSGRAAYEQYF. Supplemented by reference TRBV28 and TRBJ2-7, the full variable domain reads DVKVTQSSRYLVKRTGEKVFLECVQDMDHENMFWYRQDPGLGLRLIYFSYDVKMKEKGDIPEGYSVSREKKERFSLILESASTNQTSMYLCASSLLGFSSGRAAYEQYFGPGTRLTVT.

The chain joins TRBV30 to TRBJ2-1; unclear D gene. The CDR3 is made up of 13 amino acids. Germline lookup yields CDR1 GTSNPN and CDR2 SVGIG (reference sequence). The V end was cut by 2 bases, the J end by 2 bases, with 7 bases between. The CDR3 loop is CAWSLSTYNEQFF. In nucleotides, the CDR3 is TGTGCCTGGAGTCTCTCTACCTACAATGAGCAGTTCTTC. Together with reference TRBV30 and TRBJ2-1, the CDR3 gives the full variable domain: SQTIHQWPATLVQPVGSPLSLECTVEGTSNPNLYWYRQAAGRGLQLLFYSVGIGQISSEVPQNLSASRPQDRQFILSSKKLLLSDSGFYLCAWSLSTYNEQFFGPGTRLTVL.

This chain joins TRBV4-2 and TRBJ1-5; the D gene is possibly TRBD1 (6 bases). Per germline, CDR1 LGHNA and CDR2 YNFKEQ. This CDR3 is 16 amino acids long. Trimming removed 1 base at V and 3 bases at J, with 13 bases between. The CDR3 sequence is CASSQVVGGHNQPQHF. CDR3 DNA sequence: TGTGCCAGCAGCCAAGTTGTCGGGGGGCACAATCAGCCCCAGCATTTT.

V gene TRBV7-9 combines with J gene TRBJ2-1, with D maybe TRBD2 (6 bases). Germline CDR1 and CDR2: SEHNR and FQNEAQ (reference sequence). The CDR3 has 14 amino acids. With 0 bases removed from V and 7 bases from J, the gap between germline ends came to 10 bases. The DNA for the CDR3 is TGTGCCAGCAGCTTAGCCGGGAGAGGTAATGAGCAGTTCTTC. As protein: CASSLAGRGNEQFF. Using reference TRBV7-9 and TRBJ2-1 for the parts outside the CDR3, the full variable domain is DTGVSQNPRHKITKRGQNVTFRCDPISEHNRLYWYRQTLGQGPEFLTYFQNEAQLEKSRLLSDRFSAERPKGSFSTLEIQRTEQGDSAMYLCASSLAGRGNEQFFGPGTRLTVL.

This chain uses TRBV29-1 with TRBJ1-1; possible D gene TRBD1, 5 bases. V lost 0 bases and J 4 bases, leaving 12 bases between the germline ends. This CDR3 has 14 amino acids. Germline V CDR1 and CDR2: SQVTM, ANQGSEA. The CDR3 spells CSVEEGVATTEAFF. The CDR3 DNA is TGCAGCGTTGAAGAAGGGGTCGCGACCACTGAAGCTTTCTTT.

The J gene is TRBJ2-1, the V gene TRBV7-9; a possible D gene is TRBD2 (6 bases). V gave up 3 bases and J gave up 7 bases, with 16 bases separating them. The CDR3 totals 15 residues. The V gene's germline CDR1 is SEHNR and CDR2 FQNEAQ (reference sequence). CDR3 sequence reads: CASSLWGGSGNEQFF. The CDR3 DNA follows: TGTGCCAGCAGCTTGTGGGGAGGTTCGGGGAATGAGCAGTTCTTC.

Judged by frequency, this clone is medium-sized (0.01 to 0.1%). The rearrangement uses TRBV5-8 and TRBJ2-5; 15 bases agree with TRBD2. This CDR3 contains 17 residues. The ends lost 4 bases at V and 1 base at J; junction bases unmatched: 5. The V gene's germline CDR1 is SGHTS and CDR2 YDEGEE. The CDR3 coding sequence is TGTGCCAGCAGCGCGGGACTAGCGGGGGGCGTCCAAGAGACCCAGTACTTC. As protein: CASSAGLAGGVQETQYF.

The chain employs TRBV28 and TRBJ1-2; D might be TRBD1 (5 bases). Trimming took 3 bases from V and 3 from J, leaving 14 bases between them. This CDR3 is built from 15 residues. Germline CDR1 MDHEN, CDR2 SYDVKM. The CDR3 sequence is CASSFGGGKDYGYTF. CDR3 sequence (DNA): TGTGCCAGCAGTTTCGGCGGGGGGAAGGACTATGGCTACACCTTC.

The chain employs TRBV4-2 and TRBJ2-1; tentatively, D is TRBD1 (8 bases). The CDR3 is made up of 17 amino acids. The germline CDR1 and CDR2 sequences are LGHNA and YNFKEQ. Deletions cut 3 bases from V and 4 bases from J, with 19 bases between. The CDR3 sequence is CASSHRSTGGGYNEQFF. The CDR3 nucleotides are TGTGCCAGCAGCCACCGATCCACAGGGGGGGGGTACAATGAGCAGTTCTTC.

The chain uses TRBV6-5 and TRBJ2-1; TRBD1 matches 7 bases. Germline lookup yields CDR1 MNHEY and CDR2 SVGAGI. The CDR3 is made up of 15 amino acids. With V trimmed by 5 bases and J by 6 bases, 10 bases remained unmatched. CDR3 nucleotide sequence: TGTGCCAGCAGTCCGAGGGGGCAGATACCCAATGAGCAGTTCTTC. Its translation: CASSPRGQIPNEQFF.

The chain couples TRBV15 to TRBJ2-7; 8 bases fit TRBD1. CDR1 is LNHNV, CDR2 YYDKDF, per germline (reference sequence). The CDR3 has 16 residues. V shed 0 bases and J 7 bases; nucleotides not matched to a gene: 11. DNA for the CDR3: TGTGCCACCAGCAGAGAGCCGGGACAGGCCCCATGGGAGCAGTACTTC. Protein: CATSREPGQAPWEQYF.

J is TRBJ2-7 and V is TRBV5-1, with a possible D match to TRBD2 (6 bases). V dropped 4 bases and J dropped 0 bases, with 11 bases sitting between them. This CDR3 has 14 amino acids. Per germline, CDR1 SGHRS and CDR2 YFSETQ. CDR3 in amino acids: CASSPRTTSYEQYF. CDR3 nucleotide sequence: TGCGCCAGCAGCCCACGGACTACCTCCTACGAGCAGTACTTC.

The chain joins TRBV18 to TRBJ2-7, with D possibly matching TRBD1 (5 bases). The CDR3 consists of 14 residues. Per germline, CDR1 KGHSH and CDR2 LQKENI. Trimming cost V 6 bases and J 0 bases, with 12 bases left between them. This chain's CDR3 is CASSPGDSSYEQYF. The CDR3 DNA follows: TGTGCCAGCTCCCCGGGCGACAGCTCCTACGAGCAGTACTTC. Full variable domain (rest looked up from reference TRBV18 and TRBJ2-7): NAGVMQNPRHLVRRRGQEARLRCSPMKGHSHVYWYRQLPEEGLKFMVYLQKENIIDESGMPKERFSAEFPKEGPSILRIQQVVRGDSAAYFCASSPGDSSYEQYFGPGTRLTVT.

Written as DNA, the CDR3 is TGTGCCAGTAGTGCCCAGACAGGGGGAGAGACCCAGTACTTC. It translates to CASSAQTGGETQYF. The chain links TRBV19 to TRBJ2-5, with 9 bases lining up with TRBD1. Trimming removed 5 bases from V and 4 bases from J; junction bases left unmatched: 5. The CDR3 length is 14 residues. Per germline, CDR1 LNHDA and CDR2 SQIVND (reference sequence).

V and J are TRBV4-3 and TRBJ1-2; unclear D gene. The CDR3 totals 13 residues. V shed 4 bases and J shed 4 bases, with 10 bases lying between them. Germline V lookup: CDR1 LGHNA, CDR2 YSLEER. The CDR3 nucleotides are TGCGCCAGCAGCCCGGACTCGGGCTATGGCTACACCTTC. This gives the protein CASSPDSGYGYTF.

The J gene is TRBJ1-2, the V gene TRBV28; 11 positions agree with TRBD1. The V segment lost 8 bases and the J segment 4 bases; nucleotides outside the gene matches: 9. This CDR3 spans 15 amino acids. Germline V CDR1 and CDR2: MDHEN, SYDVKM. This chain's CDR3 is CASGIGQGALYGYTF. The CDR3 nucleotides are TGTGCCAGCGGAATCGGACAGGGGGCCCTCTATGGCTACACCTTC.

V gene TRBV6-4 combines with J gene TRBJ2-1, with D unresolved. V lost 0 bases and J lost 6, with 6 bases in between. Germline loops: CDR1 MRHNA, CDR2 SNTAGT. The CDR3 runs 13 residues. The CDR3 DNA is TGTGCCAGCAGTGACTCTCCAGGCAATGAGCAGTTCTTC. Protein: CASSDSPGNEQFF.

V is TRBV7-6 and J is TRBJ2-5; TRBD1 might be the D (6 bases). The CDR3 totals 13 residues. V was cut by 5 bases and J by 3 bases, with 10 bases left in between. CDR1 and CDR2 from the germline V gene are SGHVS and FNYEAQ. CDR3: CASSPDSEETQYF. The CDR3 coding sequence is TGTGCCAGCAGCCCGGACAGCGAAGAGACCCAGTACTTC.